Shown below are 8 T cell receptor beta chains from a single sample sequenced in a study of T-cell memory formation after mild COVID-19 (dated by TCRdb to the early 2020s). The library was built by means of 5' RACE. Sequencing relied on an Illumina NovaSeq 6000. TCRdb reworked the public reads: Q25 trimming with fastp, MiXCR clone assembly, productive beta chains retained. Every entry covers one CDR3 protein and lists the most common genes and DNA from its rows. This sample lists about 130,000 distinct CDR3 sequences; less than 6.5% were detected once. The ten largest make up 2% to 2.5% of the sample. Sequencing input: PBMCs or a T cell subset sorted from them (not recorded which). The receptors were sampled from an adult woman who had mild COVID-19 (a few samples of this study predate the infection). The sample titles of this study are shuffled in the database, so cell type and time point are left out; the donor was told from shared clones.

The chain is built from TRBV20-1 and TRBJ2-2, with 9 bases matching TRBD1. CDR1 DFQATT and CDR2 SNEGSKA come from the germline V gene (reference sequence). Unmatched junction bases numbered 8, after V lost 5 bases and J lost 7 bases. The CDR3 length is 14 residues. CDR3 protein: CSARRDRVVGELFF. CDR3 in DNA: TGCAGTGCTCGGCGGGACAGGGTGGTCGGGGAGCTGTTTTTT.

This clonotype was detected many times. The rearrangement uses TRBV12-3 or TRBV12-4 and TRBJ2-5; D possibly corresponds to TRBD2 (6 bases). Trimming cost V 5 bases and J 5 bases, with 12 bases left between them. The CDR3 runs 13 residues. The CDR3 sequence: CASSPGTHETQYF. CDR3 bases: TGTGCCAGCAGTCCCGGGACTCACGAGACCCAGTACTTC.

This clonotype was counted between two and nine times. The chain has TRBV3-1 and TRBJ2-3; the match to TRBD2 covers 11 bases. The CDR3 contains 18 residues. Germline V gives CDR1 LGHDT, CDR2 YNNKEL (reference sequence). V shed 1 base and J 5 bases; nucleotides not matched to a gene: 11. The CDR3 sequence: CASSQAPLAGGKIDTQYF. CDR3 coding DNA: TGTGCCAGCAGCCAAGCCCCCCTAGCGGGGGGCAAGATAGATACGCAGTATTTT.

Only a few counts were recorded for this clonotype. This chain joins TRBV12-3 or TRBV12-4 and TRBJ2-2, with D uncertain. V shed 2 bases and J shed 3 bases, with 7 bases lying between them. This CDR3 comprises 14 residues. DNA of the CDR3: TGTGCCAGCAGTTTACAGGTGCACACCGGGGAGCTGTTTTTT. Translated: CASSLQVHTGELFF.

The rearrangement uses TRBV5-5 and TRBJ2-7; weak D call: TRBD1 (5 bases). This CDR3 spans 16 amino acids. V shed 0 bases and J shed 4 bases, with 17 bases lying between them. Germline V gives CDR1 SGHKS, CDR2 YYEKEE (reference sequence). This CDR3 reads CASSLGPDTGPYEQYF. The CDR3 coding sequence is TGTGCCAGCAGCTTGGGGCCGGACACCGGACCTTACGAGCAGTACTTC.

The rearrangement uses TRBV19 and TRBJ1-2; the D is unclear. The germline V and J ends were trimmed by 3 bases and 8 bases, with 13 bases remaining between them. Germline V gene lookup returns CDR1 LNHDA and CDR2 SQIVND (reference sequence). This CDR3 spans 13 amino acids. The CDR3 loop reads CASSISLVRGYTF. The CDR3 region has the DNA TGTGCCAGTAGTATCAGTCTGGTCCGAGGCTACACCTTC.

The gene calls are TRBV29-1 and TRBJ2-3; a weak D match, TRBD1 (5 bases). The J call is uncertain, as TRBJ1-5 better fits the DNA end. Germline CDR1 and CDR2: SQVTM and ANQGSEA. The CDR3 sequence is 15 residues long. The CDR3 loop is CSVVRTPELSDTQHF. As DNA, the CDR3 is TGCAGCGTTGTTAGGACACCGGAGTTGTCGGATACGCAGCATTTT.

This CDR3 reads CASRLASHYNEQFF. The CDR3 nucleotides are TGTGCCAGCAGGCTAGCGAGTCATTACAATGAGCAGTTCTTC. The chain couples TRBV27 to TRBJ2-1; TRBD2 is a possible D gene (6 bases). Trimming left V 6 bases short and J 4 bases short, with 13 bases between. Germline loops: CDR1 MNHEY, CDR2 SMNVEV (reference sequence). The CDR3 consists of 14 residues.